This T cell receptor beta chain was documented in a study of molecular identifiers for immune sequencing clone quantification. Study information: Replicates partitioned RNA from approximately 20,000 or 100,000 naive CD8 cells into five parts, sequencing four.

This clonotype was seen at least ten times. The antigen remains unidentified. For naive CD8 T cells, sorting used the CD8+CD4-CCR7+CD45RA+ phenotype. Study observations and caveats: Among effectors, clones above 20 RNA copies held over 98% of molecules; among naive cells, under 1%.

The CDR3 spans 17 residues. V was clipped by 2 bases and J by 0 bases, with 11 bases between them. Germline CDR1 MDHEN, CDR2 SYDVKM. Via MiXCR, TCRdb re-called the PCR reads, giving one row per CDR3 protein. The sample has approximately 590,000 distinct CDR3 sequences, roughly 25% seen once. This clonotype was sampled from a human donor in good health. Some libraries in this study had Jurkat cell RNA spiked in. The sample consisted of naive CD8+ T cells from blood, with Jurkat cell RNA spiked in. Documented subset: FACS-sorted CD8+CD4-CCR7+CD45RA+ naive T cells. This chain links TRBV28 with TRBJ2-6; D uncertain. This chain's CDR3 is CASSLHKTYSGANVLTF. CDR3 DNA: TGTGCCAGCAGTTTACACAAGACCTACTCTGGGGCCAACGTCCTGACTTTC.